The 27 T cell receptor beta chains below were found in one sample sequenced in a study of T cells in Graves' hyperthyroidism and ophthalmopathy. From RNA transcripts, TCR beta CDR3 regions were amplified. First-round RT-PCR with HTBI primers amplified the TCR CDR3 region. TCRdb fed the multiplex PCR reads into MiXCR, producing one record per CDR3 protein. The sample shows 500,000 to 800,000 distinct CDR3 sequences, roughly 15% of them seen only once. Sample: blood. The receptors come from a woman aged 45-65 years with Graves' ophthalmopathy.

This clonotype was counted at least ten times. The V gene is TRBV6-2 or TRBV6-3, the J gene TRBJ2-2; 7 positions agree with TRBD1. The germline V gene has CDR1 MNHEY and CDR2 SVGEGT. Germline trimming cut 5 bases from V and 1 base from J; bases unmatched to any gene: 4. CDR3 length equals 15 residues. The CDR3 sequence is CASSNYRGNTGELFF. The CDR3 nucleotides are TGTGCCAGCAGTAACTACAGGGGGAACACCGGGGAGCTGTTTTTT.

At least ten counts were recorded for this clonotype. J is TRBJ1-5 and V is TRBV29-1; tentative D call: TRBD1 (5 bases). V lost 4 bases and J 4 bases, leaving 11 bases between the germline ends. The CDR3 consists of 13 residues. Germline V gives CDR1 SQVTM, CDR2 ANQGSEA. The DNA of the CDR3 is TGCAGCGTTGGCCTGGAGGGGAATCAGCCCCAGCATTTT. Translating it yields CSVGLEGNQPQHF.

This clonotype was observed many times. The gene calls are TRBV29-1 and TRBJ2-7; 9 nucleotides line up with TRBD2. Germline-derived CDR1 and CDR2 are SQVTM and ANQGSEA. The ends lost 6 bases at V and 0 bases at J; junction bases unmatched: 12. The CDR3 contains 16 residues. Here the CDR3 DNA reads TGCAGCGTAGAGGGGGGCCTAGCGGGGAGCTCCTACGAGCAGTACTTC. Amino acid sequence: CSVEGGLAGSSYEQYF.

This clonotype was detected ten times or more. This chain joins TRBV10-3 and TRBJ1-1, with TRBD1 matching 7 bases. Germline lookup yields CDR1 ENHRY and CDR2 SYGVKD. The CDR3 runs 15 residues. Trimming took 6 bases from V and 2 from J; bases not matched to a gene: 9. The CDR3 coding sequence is TGTGCCATCAGCCCCCATACAGGGGACAACACTGAAGCTTTCTTT. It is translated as CAISPHTGDNTEAFF.

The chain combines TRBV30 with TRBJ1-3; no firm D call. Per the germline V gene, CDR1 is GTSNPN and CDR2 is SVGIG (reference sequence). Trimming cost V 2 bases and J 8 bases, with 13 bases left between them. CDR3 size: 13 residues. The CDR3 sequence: CAWSRWSRDTIYF. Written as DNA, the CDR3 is TGTGCCTGGAGTCGGTGGTCCCGAGACACCATATATTTT.

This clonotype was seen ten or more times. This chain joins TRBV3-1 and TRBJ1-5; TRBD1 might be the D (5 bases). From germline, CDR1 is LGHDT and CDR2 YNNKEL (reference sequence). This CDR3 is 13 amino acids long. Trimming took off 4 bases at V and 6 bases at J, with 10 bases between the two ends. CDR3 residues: CASSPDSFQPQHF. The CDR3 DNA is TGTGCCAGCAGCCCCGACAGTTTTCAGCCCCAGCATTTT. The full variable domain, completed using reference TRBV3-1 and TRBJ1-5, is DTAVSQTPKYLVTQMGNDKSIKCEQNLGHDTMYWYKQDSKKFLKIMFSYNNKELIINETVPNRFSPKSPDKAHLNLHINSLELGDSAVYFCASSPDSFQPQHFGDGTRLSIL.

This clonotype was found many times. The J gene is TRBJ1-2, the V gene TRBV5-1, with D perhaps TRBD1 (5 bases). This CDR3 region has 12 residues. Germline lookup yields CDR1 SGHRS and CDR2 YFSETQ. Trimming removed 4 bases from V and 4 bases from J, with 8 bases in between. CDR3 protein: CASSKDIYGYTF. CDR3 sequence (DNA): TGCGCCAGCAGCAAGGACATCTATGGCTACACCTTC.

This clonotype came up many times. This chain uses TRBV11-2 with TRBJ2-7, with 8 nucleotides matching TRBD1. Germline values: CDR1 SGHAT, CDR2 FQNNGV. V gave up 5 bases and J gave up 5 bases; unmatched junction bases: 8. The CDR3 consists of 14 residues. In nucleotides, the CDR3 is TGTGCCAGCAGCCAACAACGACAGGGGAACGAGCAGTACTTC. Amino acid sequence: CASSQQRQGNEQYF.

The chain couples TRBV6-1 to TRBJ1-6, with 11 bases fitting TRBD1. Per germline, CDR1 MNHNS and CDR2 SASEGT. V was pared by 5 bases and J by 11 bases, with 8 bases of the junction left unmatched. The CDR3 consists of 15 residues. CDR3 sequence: CASSLTGTGGTPLHF. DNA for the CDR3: TGTGCCAGCAGTCTTACCGGGACAGGGGGAACACCCCTCCACTTT.

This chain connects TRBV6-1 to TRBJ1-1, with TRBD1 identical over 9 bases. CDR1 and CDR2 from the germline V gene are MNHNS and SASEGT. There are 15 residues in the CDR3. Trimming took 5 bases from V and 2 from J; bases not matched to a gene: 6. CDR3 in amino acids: CASSIWTGANTEAFF. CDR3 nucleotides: TGTGCCAGCAGTATCTGGACAGGGGCTAACACTGAAGCTTTCTTT.

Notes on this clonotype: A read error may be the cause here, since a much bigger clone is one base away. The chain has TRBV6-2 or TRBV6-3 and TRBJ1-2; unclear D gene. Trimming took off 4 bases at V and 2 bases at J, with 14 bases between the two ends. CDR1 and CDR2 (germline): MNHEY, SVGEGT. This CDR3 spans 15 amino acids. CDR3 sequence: CASSFDLPSNYGYTF. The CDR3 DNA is TGTGCCAGCAGTTTCGATCTTCCATCGAACTATGGCTACACCTTC.

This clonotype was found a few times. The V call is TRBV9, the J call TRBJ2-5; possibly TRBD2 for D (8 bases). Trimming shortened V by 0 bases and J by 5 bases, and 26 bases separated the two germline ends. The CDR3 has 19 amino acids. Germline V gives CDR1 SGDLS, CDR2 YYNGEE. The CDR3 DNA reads TGTGCCAGCAGCGTAGGTCGTGAGGGGGCGGGAGGCCGGTGGGAGACCCAGTACTTC. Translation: CASSVGREGAGGRWETQYF.

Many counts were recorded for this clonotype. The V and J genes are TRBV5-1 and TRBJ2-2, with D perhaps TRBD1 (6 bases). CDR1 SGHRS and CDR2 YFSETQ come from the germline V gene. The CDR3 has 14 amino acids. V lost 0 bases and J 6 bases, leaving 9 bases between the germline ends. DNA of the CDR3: TGCGCCAGCAGCTTGGACAGGGTTTCCGGGGAGCTGTTTTTT. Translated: CASSLDRVSGELFF.

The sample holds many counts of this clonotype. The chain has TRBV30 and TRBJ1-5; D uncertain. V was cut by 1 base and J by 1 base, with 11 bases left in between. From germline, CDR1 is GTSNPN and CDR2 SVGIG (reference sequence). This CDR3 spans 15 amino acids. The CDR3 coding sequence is TGTGCCTGGAGTGCTGGGGATAGGAGCAATCAGCCCCAGCATTTT. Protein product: CAWSAGDRSNQPQHF.

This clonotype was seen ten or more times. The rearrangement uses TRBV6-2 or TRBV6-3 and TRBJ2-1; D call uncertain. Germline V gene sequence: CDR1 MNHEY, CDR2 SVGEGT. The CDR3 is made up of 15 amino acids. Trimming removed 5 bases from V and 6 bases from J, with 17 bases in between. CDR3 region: CASSQAARGSNEQFF. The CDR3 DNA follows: TGTGCCAGCAGTCAGGCGGCCCGAGGTTCCAATGAGCAGTTCTTC.

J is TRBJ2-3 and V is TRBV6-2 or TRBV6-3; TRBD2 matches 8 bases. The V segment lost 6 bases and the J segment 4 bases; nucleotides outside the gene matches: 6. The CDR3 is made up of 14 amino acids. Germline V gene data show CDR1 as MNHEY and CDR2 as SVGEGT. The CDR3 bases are TGTGCCAGCAGACCGGGACTAGATGCAGATACGCAGTATTTT. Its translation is CASRPGLDADTQYF.

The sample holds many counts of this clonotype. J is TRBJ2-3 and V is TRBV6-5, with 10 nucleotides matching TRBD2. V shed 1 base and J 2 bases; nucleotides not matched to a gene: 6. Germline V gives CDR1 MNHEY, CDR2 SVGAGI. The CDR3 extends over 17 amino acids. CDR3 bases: TGTGCCAGCAGTTACTTTCCGCTAGCGGGAGACACAGATACGCAGTATTTT. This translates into CASSYFPLAGDTDTQYF.

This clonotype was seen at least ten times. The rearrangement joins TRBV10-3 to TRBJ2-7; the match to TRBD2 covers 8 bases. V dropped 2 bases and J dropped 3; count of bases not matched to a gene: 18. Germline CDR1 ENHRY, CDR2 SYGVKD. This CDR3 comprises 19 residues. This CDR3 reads CAISEPISPLGREGYEQYF. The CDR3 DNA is TGTGCCATCAGTGAGCCGATTTCGCCGCTCGGACGGGAGGGCTACGAGCAGTACTTC.

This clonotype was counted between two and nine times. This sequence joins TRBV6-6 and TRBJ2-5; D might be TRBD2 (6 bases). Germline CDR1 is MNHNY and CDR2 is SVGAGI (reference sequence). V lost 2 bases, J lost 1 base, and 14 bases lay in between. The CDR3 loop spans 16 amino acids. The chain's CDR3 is CASSYGEAGLQETQYF. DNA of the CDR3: TGTGCCAGCAGTTACGGGGAAGCGGGCCTCCAAGAGACCCAGTACTTC.

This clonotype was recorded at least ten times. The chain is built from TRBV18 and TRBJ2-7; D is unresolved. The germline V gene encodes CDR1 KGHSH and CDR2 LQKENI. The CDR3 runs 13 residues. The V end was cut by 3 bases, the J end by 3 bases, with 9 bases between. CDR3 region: CASSPPTNYEQYF. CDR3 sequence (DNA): TGTGCCAGCTCACCTCCGACGAACTACGAGCAGTACTTC.

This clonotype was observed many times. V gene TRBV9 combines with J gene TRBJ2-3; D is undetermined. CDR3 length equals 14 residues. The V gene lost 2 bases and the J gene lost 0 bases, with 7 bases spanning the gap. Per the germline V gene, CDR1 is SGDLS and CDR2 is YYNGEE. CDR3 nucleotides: TGTGCCAGCAGCGTTGCAGTCAGCACAGATACGCAGTATTTT. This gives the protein CASSVAVSTDTQYF.

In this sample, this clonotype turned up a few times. The CDR3 bases are TGTGCCAGTAGTATCCGGGACCGATGGGAGCCCCAGCATTTT. Residues: CASSIRDRWEPQHF. The V call is TRBV19, the J call TRBJ1-5; possibly TRBD1 for D (5 bases). The V end lost 3 bases, the J end lost 8 bases, and 14 bases lay between the germline ends. Germline CDR1 reads LNHDA; CDR2 reads SQIVND (reference sequence). This CDR3 comprises 14 residues.

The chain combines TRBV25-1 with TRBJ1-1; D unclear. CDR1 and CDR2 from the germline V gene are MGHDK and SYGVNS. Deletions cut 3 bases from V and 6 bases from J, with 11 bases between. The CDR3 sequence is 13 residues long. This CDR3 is CASSDPFYPEAFF. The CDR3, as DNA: TGTGCCAGCAGTGATCCGTTCTACCCTGAAGCTTTCTTT.

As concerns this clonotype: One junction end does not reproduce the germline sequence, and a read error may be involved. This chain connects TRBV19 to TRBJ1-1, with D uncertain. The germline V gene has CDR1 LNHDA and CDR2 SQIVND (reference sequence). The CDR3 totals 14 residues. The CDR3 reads CAGRTLDMNTEAFF. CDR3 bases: TGTGCCGGTAGGACCCTAGATATGAACACTGAAGCTTTCTTT.

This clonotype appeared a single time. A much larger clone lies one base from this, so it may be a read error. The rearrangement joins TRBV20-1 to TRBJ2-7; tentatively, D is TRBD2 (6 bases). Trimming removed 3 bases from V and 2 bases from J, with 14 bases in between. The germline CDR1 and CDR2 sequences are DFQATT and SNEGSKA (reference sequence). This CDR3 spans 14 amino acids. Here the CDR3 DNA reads TGCAGTGCTAGCGCCCAGCGGGCAACCTACGAGCAGTACTTC. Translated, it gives CSASAQRATYEQYF.

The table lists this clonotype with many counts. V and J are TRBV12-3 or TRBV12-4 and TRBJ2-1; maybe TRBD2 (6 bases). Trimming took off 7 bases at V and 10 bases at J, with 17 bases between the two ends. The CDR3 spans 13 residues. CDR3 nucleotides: TGTGCCAGCACCGCGATAGGAGGAGGGGAGCAGTTCTTC. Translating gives CASTAIGGGEQFF.

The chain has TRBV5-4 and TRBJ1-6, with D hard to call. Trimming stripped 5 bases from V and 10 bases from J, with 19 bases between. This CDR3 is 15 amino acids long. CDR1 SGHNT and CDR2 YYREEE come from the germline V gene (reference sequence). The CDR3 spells CASRESGRSGSPLHF. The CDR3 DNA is TGTGCCAGCAGGGAATCAGGACGTTCAGGATCACCCCTCCACTTT.